These T cell receptor beta chains were read from a single sample in a study of blood T cell repertoires in COVID-19. Repertoires were generated with immunoSEQ multiplex PCR, while TCRdb's copy carries only in-frame clones and drops some. Counted here are a few hundred thousand clones, approximately 90% occurring once; the ten biggest clones make up roughly 0.8%. The sequenced sample was peripheral blood. These receptors were taken from a man aged 25-40 years with acute or convalescent COVID-19. CDR3s include the opening cysteine and the closing phenylalanine or tryptophan. A D gene is named only where the DNA matches it firmly. Size is stated for part of the rows, as once, few or many counts, or as a class when the clone is expanded.

CDR3nt	CDR3aa	d_gene	v_gene	abundance	j_gene
TGTGCCACCAGCAGAGCTCTCTTAGCTGAAAAACTGTTTTTT	CATSRALLAEKLFF	-	TRBV15	few	TRBJ1-4
TGTGCCAGCAGCTTATCCAGGTCTGGAAACACCATATATTTT	CASSLSRSGNTIYF	-	TRBV11-3	-	TRBJ1-3
TGTGCCAGCAGTCAAAGACAGGAAGGCGAGCAGTACTTC	CASSQRQEGEQYF	-	TRBV12-3/TRBV12-4	once	TRBJ2-7
TGCGCCAGCAGGGGGACAGGCAAATACTATGGCTACACCTTC	CASRGTGKYYGYTF	TRBD1	TRBV4-1	-	TRBJ1-2
TGTGCCAGCAGCGTATATGACAGTTCAACCTCTAACGAGCAGTACTTC	CASSVYDSSTSNEQYF	-	TRBV9	-	TRBJ2-7
TGCGCCAGCAGCTTGACAGGACAGGAATATGGCTACACCTTC	CASSLTGQEYGYTF	TRBD1	TRBV5-1	-	TRBJ1-2
TGTGCCAGCAGCCGGGACCCCCTAGCGGGACCCTACGAGCAGTACTTC	CASSRDPLAGPYEQYF	TRBD2	TRBV13	-	TRBJ2-7
TGTGCCAGCAGCCAAGATTCGGGGGGTGCAGATACGCAGTATTTT	CASSQDSGGADTQYF	TRBD2	TRBV4-2	-	TRBJ2-3
TGTGCCAGCTCCCGCACAGGGTCTCAAGGGGAGCTGTTTTTT	CASSRTGSQGELFF	-	TRBV18	-	TRBJ2-2
TGTGCCTGGGAACCGTTGGGGACAGGCTACGAGCAGTACTTC	CAWEPLGTGYEQYF	TRBD1	TRBV30	-	TRBJ2-7
TGTGCCAGTAGTTTTACCAAGGGGACAGAAAGCAATCAGCCCCAGCATTTT	CASSFTKGTESNQPQHF	TRBD1	TRBV19	-	TRBJ1-5
TGTGCCAGCAGCCAAGAAACTCTCTACAATGAGCAGTTCTTC	CASSQETLYNEQFF	-	TRBV3-1/TRBV3-2	-	TRBJ2-1
TGCGCCAGCAGCCGAGCCTATAGCGGGAGCGAGTACAATGAGCAGTTCTTC	CASSRAYSGSEYNEQFF	TRBD2	TRBV4-1	-	TRBJ2-1
TGTGCCAGCAGCTTATTTCCGGGACAGGGGATAATGGATGGCTACACCTTC	CASSLFPGQGIMDGYTF	TRBD1	TRBV11-2	-	TRBJ1-2
TGTGCCTGGAGGACAGGGATCACTGAAGCTTTCTTT	CAWRTGITEAFF	TRBD1	TRBV30	-	TRBJ1-1
TGTGCCAGCAGCCTTTCGGGGGGGTACGAGCAGTACTTC	CASSLSGGYEQYF	TRBD2	TRBV11-2	-	TRBJ2-7
TGTGCCAGCAGGGGGACAGTCTATGGCTACACCTTC	CASRGTVYGYTF	TRBD1	TRBV28	once	TRBJ1-2
TGTGCCTGGAAAGTTAGTGTCAGGACAGAAGCTTTCTTT	CAWKVSVRTEAFF	-	TRBV30	-	TRBJ1-1
TGTGCCAGTAGTGCTAGCTGGCTTACTGGGGCCAACGTCCTGACTTTC	CASSASWLTGANVLTF	-	TRBV19	-	TRBJ2-6
TGTGCCAGCACCCGCTGGACAGGTAGTTTCTCTGGAAACACCATATATTTT	CASTRWTGSFSGNTIYF	TRBD1	TRBV5-4	-	TRBJ1-3
TGTGCCAGCAGCGCCGAACAGCCAAATGAAAAACTGTTTTTT	CASSAEQPNEKLFF	-	TRBV11-2	-	TRBJ1-4
TGTGCCAGCCATCTCGGGGGGGCCTATGGCTACACCTTC	CASHLGGAYGYTF	-	TRBV6-5	-	TRBJ1-2
TGCGCCTGCGGCTTGGGGCGGGGGGGCACCTATGAGCAGTTCTTC	CACGLGRGGTYEQFF	TRBD2	TRBV5-1	once	TRBJ2-1
TGTGCCAGCAGCGTAGCAGACAGCAGTAATGAAAAACTGTTTTTT	CASSVADSSNEKLFF	-	TRBV9	-	TRBJ1-4
TGTGCCAGCAGTAATGGGGGGGGAGGATACGAGCAGTACTTC	CASSNGGGGYEQYF	TRBD2	TRBV6-5	-	TRBJ2-7
TGTGCCTGGAGTTTACTAGCGGGGTACGAGCAGTACTTC	CAWSLLAGYEQYF	TRBD2	TRBV30	-	TRBJ2-7
TGTGCCAGCAGCGAGGGACAGGGGTCGAGTAACTATAATTCACCCCTCCACTTT	CASSEGQGSSNYNSPLHF	TRBD1	TRBV9	-	TRBJ1-6